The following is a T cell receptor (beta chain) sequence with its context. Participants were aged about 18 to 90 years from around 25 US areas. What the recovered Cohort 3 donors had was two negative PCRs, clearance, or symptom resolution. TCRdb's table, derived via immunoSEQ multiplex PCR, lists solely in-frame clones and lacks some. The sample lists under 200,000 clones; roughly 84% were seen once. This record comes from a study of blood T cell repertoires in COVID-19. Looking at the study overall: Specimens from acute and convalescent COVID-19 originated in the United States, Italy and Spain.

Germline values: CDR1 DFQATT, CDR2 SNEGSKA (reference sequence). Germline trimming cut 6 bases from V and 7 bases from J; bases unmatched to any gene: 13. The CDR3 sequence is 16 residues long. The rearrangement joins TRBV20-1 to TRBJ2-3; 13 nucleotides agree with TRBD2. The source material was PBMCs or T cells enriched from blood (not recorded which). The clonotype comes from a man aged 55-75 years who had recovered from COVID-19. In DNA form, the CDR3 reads TGCAGTGCAAGTACTAGCGGGGGGGCCCATGGAAATACGCAGTATTTT. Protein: CSASTSGGAHGNTQYF.